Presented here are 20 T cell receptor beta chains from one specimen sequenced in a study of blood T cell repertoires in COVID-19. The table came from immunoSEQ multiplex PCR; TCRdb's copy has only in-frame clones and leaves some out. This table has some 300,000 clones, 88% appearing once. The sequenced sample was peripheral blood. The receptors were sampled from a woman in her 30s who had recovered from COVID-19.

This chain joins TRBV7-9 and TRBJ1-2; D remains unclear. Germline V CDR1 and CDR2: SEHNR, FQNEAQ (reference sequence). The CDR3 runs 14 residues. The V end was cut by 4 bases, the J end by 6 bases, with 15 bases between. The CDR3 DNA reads TGTGCCAGCAGCTCTTTCGAGGGTATCGATGGCTACACCTTC. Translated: CASSSFEGIDGYTF.

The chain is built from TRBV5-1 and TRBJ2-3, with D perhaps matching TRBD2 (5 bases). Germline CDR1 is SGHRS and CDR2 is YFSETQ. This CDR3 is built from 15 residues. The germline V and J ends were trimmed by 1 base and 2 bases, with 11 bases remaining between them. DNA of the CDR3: TGCGCCAGCAGCTTGTACTCCGGGGACACAGATACGCAGTATTTT. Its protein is CASSLYSGDTDTQYF.

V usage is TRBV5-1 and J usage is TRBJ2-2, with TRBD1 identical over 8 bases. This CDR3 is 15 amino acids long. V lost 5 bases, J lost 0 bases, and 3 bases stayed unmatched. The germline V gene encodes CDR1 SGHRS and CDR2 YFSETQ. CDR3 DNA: TGCGCCAGCAGTGCGGACAGGGCGAACACCGGGGAGCTGTTTTTT. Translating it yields CASSADRANTGELFF.

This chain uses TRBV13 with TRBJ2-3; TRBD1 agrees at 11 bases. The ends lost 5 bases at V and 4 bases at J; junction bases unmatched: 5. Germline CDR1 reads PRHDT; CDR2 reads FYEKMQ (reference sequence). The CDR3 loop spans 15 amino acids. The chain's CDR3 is CASSKGQGGSDTQYF. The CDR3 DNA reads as TGTGCCAGCAGCAAGGGACAGGGGGGGTCAGATACGCAGTATTTT.

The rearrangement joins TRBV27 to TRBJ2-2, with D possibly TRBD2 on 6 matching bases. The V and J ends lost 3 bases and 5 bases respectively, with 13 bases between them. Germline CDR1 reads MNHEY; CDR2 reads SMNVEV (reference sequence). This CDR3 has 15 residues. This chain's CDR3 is CASSFLGGRTGELFF. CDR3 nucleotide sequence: TGTGCCAGCAGTTTCTTGGGGGGTAGGACCGGGGAGCTGTTTTTT.

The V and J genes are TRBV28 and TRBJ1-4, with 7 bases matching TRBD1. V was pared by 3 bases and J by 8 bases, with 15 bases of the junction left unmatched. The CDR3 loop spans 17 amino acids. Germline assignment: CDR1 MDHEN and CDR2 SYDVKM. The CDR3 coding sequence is TGTGCCAGCAGTTTCCTTGGAGACAGGGAATTCGGGGAAAAACTGTTTTTT. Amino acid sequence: CASSFLGDREFGEKLFF.

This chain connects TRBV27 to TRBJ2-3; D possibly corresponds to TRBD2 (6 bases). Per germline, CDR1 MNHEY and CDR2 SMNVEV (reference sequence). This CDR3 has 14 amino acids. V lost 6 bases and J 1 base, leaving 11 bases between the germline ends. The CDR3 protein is CASRDYWGTDTQYF. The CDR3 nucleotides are TGTGCCAGCAGGGACTATTGGGGCACAGATACGCAGTATTTT.

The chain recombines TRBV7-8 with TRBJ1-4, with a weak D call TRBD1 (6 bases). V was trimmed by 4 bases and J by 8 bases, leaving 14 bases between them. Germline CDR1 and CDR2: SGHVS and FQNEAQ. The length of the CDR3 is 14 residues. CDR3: CASSSTTGTEKLFF. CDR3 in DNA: TGTGCCAGCAGCTCCACCACAGGGACCGAAAAACTGTTTTTT.

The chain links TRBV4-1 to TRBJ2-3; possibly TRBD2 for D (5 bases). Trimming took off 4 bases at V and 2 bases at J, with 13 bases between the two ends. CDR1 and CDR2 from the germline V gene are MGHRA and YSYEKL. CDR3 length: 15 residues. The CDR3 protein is CASSPRDLYTDTQYF. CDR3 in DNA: TGCGCCAGCAGCCCCCGGGATCTCTACACAGATACGCAGTATTTT.

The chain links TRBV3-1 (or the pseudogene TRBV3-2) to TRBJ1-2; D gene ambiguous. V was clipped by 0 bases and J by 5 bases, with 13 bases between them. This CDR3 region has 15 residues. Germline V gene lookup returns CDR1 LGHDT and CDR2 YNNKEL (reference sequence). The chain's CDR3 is CASSQDPLTLYGYTF. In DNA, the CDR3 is TGTGCCAGCAGCCAAGATCCTCTGACTCTTTATGGCTACACCTTC.

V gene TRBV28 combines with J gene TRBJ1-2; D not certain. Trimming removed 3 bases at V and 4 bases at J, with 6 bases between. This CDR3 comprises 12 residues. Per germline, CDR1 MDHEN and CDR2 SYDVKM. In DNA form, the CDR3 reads TGTGCCAGCAGTTTCCTGCGCTATGGCTACACCTTC. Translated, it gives CASSFLRYGYTF.

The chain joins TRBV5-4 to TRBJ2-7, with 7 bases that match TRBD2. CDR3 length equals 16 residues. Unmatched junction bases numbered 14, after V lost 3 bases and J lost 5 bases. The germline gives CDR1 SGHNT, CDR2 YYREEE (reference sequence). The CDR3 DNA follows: TGTGCCAGCAGCTCGCGGATGGGGGGGTGGTCTGACGAGCAGTACTTC. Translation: CASSSRMGGWSDEQYF.

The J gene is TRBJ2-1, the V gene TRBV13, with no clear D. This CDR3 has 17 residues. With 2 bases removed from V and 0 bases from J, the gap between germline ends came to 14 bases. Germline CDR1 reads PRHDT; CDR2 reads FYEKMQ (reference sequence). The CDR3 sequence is CASSLRSLKHSYNEQFF. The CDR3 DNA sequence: TGTGCCAGCAGCTTACGATCGTTGAAACACTCCTACAATGAGCAGTTCTTC.

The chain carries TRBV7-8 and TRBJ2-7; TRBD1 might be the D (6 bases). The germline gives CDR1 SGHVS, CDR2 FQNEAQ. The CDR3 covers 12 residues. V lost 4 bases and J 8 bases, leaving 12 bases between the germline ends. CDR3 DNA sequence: TGTGCCAGCAGCTCGACAGGAAACAAGCAGTACTTC. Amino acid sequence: CASSSTGNKQYF.

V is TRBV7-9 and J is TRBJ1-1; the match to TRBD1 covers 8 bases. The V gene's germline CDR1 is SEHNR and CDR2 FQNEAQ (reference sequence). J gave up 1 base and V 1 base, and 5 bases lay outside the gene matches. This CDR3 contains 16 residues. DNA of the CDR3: TGTGCCAGCAGCTTAGATCAAGGACAGGGGAACACTGAAGCTTTCTTT. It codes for CASSLDQGQGNTEAFF.

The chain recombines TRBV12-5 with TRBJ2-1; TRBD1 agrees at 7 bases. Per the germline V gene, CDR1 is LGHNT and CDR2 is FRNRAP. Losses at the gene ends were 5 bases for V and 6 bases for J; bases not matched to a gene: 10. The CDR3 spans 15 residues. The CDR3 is CASGRRGGRSNEQFF. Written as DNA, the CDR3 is TGTGCTAGTGGTCGCCGAGGGGGCCGGTCCAATGAGCAGTTCTTC.

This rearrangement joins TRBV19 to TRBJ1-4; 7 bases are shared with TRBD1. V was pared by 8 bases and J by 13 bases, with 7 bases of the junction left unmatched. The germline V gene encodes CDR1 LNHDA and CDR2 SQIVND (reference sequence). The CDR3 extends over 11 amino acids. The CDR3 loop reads CASSNRGRLFF. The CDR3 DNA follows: TGTGCCAGTTCTAACAGGGGAAGACTGTTTTTT. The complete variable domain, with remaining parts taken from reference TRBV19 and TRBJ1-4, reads DGGITQSPKYLFRKEGQNVTLSCEQNLNHDAMYWYRQDPGQGLRLIYYSQIVNDFQKGDIAEGYSVSREKKESFPLTVTSAQKNPTAFYLCASSNRGRLFFGSGTQLSVL.

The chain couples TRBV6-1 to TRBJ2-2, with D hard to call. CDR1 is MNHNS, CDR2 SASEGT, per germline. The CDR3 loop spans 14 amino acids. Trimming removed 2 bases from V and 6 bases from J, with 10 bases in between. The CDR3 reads CASSEYRVPGELFF. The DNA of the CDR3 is TGTGCCAGCAGTGAATACAGAGTCCCCGGGGAGCTGTTTTTT.

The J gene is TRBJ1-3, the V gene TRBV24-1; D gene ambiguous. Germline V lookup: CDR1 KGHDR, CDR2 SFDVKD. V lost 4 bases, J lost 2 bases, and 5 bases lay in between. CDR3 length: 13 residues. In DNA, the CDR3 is TGTGCCACCAGTGAAACAGCTGGAAACACCATATATTTT. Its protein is CATSETAGNTIYF.

The CDR3 DNA is TGTGCCAGCAGCACTCGACAGGGGGAAAACTATGGCTACACCTTC. It yields the protein CASSTRQGENYGYTF. The V and J genes are TRBV21-1 and TRBJ1-2; the tabulated D call, TRBD1, remains unverified against the DNA. TRBV21-1 is an annotated pseudogene. The CDR3 length is 15 residues.